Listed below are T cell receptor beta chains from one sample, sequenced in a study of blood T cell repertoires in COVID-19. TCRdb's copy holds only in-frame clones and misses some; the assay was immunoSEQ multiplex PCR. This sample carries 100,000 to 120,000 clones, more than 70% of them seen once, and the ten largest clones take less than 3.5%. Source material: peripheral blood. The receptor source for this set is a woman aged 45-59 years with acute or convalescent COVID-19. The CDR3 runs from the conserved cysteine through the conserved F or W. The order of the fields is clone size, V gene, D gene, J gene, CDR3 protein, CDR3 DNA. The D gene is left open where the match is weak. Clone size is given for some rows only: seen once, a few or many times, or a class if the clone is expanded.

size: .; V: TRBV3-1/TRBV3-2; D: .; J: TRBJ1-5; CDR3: CASSQAGGAVSNQPQHF; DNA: TGTGCCAGCAGCCAAGCGGGGGGCGCAGTCAGCAATCAGCCCCAGCATTTT
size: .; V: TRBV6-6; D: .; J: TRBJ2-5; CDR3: CASMPMGANRETQYF; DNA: TGTGCCAGCATGCCCATGGGGGCTAACCGGGAGACCCAGTACTTC
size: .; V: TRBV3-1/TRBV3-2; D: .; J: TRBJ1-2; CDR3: CASSFGTYLYYGYTF; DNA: TGTGCCAGCAGCTTCGGGACATACCTCTACTATGGCTACACCTTC
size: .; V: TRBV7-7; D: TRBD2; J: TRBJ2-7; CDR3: CASSPRLAGPYEQYF; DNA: TGTGCCAGCAGCCCGCGACTAGCGGGACCCTACGAGCAGTACTTC
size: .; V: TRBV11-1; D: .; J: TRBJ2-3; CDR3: CASSLGEATSTDTQYF; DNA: TGTGCCAGCAGCTTAGGGGAGGCAACTAGCACAGATACGCAGTATTTT
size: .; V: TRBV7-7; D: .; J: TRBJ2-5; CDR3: CASSPSIPGGETQYF; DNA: TGTGCCAGCAGCCCTTCTATCCCCGGCGGGGAGACCCAGTACTTC
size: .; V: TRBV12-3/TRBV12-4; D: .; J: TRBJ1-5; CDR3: CAMGRGGQPQHF; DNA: TGTGCCATGGGCAGGGGCGGGCAGCCCCAGCATTTT
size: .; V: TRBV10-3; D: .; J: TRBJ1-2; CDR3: CAISESGDYGYTF; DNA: TGTGCCATCAGTGAGTCAGGGGACTATGGCTACACCTTC
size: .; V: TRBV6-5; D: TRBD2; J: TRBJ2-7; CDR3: CASTSSGAYEQYF; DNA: TGTGCCAGCACCTCTAGCGGGGCCTACGAGCAGTACTTC
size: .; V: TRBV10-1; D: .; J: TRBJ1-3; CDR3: CASRGRAGNTIYF; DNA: TGCGCCAGCAGGGGCAGGGCTGGAAACACCATATATTTT
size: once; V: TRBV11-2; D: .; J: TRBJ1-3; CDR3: CASSVTGKGNTIYF; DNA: TGTGCCAGCAGCGTCACAGGGAAAGGAAACACCATATATTTT
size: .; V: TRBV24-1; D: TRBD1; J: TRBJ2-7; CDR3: CATSDASDRAYEQYF; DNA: TGTGCCACCAGTGACGCGTCCGACAGGGCCTACGAGCAGTACTTC
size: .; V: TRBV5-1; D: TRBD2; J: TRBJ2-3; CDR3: CASSLVAGAGDTQYF; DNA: TGCGCCAGCAGCTTGGTAGCGGGAGCTGGAGATACGCAGTATTTT
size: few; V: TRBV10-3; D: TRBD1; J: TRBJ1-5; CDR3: CAISESKGTVNQPQHF; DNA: TGTGCCATCAGTGAGTCGAAGGGGACAGTAAATCAGCCCCAGCATTTT
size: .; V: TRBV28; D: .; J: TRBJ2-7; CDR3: CASSDYPRSSYEQYF; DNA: TGTGCCAGCAGTGACTATCCACGGAGCTCCTACGAGCAGTACTTC
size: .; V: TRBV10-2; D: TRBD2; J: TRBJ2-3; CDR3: CASSEITGGMTDTQYF; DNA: TGCGCCAGCAGTGAGATAACGGGAGGGATGACAGATACGCAGTATTTT
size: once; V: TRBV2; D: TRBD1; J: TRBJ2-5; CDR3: CASSRPGTAWYF; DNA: TGTGCCAGCAGCCGTCCCGGGACAGCCTGGTACTTC
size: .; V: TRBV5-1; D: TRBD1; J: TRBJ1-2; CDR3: CASSLGGTGAGYTF; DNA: TGCGCCAGCAGCTTGGGCGGGACAGGGGCTGGCTACACCTTC
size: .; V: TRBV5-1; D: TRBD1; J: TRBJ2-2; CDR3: CASSLGQGFGGELFF; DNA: TGCGCCAGCAGCTTGGGACAGGGCTTTGGCGGGGAGCTGTTTTTT
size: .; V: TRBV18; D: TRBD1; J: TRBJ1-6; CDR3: CASSPDRDSPLHF; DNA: TGTGCCAGCTCACCCGACAGGGATTCACCCCTCCACTTT
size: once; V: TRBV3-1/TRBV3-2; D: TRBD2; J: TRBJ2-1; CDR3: CASSLWTSGSHNEQFF; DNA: TGTGCCAGCAGCCTGTGGACTAGCGGGAGCCACAATGAGCAGTTCTTC
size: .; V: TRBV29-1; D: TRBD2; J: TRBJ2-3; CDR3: CSVISGGGDTQYF; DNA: TGCAGCGTCATAAGCGGGGGGGGAGATACGCAGTATTTT
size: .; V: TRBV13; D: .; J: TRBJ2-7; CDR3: CASSPGTPYEQYF; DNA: TGTGCCAGCAGCCCTGGGACACCCTACGAGCAGTACTTC
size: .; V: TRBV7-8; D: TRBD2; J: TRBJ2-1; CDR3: CASSSSGLAEQFF; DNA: TGTGCCAGCAGCTCCTCGGGACTAGCGGAGCAGTTCTTC
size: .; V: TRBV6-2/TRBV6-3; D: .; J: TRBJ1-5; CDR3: CASSYSEAQPQHF; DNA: TGTGCCAGCAGTTACTCCGAAGCTCAGCCCCAGCATTTT
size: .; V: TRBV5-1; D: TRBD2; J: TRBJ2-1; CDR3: CASSLDPTREVGKFF; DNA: TGCGCCAGCAGCTTAGACCCGACTCGGGAGGTGGGGAAGTTCTTC
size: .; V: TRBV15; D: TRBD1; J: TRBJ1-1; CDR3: CATSRDLEGASEAFF; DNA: TGTGCCACCAGCAGAGATCTAGAGGGGGCGTCTGAAGCTTTCTTT
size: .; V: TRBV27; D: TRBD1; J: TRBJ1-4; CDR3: CASSPLGTASEKLFF; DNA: TGTGCCAGCAGTCCCCTTGGGACAGCATCTGAAAAACTGTTTTTT
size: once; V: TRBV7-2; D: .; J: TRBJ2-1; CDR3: CASSLAGQDQQFF; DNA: TGTGCCAGCAGCTTAGCTGGGCAAGATCAACAGTTCTTC
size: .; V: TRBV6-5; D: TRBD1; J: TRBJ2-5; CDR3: CASTLTGTGQETQYF; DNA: TGTGCCAGCACCCTTACCGGGACAGGGCAAGAGACCCAGTACTTC
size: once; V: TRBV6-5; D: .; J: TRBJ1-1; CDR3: CASTGSGGTEAFF; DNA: TGTGCCAGCACCGGGTCTGGAGGCACTGAAGCTTTCTTT
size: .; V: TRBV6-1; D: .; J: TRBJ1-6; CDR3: CASSEVAGAGNSPLHF; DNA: TGTGCCAGCAGTGAAGTCGCAGGGGCCGGTAATTCACCCCTCCACTTT
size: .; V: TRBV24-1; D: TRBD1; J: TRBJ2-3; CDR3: CATSGLHTGGGSDTQYF; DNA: TGTGCCACCAGTGGACTCCATACAGGGGGCGGCTCAGATACGCAGTATTTT
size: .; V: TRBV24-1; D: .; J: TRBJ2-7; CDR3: CATSDLPPESSPYEQYF; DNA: TGTGCCACCAGTGATTTGCCGCCTGAATCAAGCCCCTACGAGCAGTACTTC
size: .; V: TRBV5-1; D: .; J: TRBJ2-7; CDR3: CASTRIRGSYEQYF; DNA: TGCGCCAGCACGAGAATTAGGGGGTCCTACGAGCAGTACTTC
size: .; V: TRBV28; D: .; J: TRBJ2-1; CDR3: CASSRDRKQFF; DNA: TGTGCCAGCAGCCGAGACAGAAAGCAGTTCTTC
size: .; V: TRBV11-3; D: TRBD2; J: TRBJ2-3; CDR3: CASSPTSAGVTDTQYF; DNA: TGTGCCAGCAGCCCGACGTCGGCGGGAGTCACAGATACGCAGTATTTT
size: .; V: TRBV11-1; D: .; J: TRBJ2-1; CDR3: CASSFAAGSRDEQFF; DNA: TGTGCCAGCAGCTTTGCCGCCGGGTCGAGGGATGAGCAGTTCTTC
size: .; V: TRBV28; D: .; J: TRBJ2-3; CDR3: CASYGLPHTQYF; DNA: TGTGCCAGCTATGGGCTGCCTCATACGCAGTATTTT
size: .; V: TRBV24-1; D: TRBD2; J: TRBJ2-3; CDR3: CATSDRGADTQYF; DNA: TGTGCCACCAGTGACCGGGGGGCAGATACGCAGTATTTT
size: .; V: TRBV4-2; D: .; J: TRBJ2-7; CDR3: CASSQPGQTYEQYF; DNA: TGTGCCAGCAGCCAACCCGGACAGACCTACGAGCAGTACTTC
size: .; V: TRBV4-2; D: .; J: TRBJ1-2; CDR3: CASSQVSGGPANYGYTF; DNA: TGTGCCAGCAGCCAAGTTAGTGGGGGCCCAGCTAACTATGGCTACACCTTC
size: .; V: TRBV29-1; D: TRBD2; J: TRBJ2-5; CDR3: CSVAPGLALQETQYF; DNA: TGCAGCGTTGCACCGGGACTAGCGTTACAAGAGACCCAGTACTTC
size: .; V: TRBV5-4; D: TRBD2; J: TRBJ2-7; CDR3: CASSLEWREGSYEQYF; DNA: TGTGCCAGCAGCTTGGAGTGGCGGGAGGGATCCTACGAGCAGTACTTC
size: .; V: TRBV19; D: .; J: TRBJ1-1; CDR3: CASSRGGRGTEAFF; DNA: TGTGCCAGTAGCAGGGGAGGGAGAGGCACTGAAGCTTTCTTT
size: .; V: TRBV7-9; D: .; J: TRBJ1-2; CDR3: CASSLTPGKGGYTF; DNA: TGTGCCAGCAGCTTAACTCCAGGGAAGGGAGGCTACACCTTC
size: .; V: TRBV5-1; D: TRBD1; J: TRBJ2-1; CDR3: CASSPWTGGARVNNEQFF; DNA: TGCGCCAGCAGCCCATGGACAGGGGGCGCCCGGGTCAACAATGAGCAGTTCTTC
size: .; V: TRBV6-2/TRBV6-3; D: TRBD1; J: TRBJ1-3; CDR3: CASSARDRITSGNTIYF; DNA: TGTGCCAGCAGTGCCCGGGACAGGATCACTTCTGGAAACACCATATATTTT
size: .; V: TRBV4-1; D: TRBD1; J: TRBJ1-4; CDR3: CASSRDRGQEKLFF; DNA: TGCGCCAGCAGCCGCGACAGGGGGCAAGAAAAACTGTTTTTT